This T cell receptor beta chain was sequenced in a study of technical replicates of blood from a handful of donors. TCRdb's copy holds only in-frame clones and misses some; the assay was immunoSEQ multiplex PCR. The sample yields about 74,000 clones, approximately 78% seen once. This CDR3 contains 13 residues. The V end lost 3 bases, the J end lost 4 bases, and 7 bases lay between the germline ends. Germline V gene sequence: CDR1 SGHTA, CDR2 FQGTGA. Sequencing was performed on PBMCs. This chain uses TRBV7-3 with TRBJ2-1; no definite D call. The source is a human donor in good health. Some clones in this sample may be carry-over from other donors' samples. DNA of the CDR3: TGTGCCAGCAGCTTGTGGCCGTACAATGAGCAGTTCTTC. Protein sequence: CASSLWPYNEQFF.